This section outlines one T cell receptor (beta chain) sequence together with its context. Profiling relied on immunoSEQ multiplex PCR, and the TCRdb table lists in-frame clones only, not all of them. The table lists 250,000 to 350,000 clones, 80% to 95% of them singletons. From germline, CDR1 is SGDLS and CDR2 YYNGEE. Trimming at V came to 3 bases and at J to 1 base, leaving 7 bases not matched to a gene. The CDR3 runs to 18 residues. This record comes from a study of blood T cell repertoires in COVID-19. The wider study: Sites in the United States, Italy and Spain provided acute and convalescent COVID-19 samples. PBMCs, B-cell-depleted T cells, or T cells provided the cDNA or gDNA that made up the material.

The chain is built from TRBV9 and TRBJ2-1; TRBD2 aligns across 13 bases. Specimen: peripheral blood. The receptor comes from a woman in her 30s with COVID-19, enrolled during active disease. In DNA, the CDR3 is TGTGCCAGCAGCGCCACTAGCGGGAGGGCCGTGTCCTACAATGAGCAGTTCTTC. Translated, it gives CASSATSGRAVSYNEQFF.